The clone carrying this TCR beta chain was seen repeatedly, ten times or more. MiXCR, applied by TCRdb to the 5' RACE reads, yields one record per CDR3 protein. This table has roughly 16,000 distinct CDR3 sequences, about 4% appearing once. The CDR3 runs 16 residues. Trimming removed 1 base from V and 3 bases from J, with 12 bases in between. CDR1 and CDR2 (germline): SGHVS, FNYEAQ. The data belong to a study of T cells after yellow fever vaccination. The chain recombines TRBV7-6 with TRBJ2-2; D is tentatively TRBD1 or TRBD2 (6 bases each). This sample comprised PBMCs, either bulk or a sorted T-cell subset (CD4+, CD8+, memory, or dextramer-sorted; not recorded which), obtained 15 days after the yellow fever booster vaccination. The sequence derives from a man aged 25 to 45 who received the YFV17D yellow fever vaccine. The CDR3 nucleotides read TGTGCCAGCAGCTTAGGGAGGGGGGCGTACACCGGGGAGCTGTTTTTT. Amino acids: CASSLGRGAYTGELFF.